This TCR beta chain originates from a study of cytomegalovirus exposure and HLA in healthy donors. Comment on this clone: Its antigen is not known.

Use of 60 Vbeta and 13 Jbeta primers characterized the PCR. Under the authors' procedure: About 12 million of 80 million to 85 million unique TCR beta chains were shared, per a later count. Assay: immunoSEQ multiplex PCR; the TCRdb copy retains only in-frame clones and omits some. The V and J calls and clone size are taken from that table; D and trimming were inferred from the DNA. The table lists approximately 68,000 clones, around 79% of them singletons. Findings of the study overall: Relative to the roughly 700-donor mean, N-insertions were reportedly fewer in an Asian-associated ancestry cluster in a later analysis.

Healthy bone marrow donors made up the donors. The CDR3 has 15 residues. Deletions cut 5 bases from V and 0 bases from J, with 11 bases between. Germline V CDR1 and CDR2: SGHTA, FQGNSA. The specimen was PBMCs. This clonotype originated in a woman aged 25 to 39 in good health and CMV-seropositive. J is TRBJ1-3 and V is TRBV7-2; D is ambiguous. The chain's CDR3 is CASSIRLSSGNTIYF. CDR3 nucleotide sequence: TGTGCCAGCAGCATAAGACTGAGCTCTGGAAACACCATATATTTT.